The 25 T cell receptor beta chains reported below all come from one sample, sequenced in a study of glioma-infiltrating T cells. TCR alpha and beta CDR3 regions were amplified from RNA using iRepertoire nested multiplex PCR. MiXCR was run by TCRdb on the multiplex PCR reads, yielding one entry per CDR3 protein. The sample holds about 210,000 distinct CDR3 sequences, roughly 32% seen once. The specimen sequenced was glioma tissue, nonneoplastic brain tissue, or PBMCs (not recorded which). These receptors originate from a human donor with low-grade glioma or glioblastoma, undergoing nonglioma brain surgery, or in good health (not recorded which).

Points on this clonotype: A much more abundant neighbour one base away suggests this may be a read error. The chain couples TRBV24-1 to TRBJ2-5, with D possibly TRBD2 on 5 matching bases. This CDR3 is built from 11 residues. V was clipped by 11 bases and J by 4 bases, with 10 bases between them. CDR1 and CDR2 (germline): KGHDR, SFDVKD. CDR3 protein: CANDYGETQYF. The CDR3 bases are TGTGCCAACGACTACGGAGAGACCCAGTACTTC.

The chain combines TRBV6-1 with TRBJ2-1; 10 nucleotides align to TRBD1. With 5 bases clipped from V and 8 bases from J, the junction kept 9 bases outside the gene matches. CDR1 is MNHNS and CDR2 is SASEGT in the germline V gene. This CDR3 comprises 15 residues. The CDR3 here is CASSPGQGLFDEQFF. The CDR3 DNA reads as TGTGCCAGCAGTCCGGGACAGGGGTTGTTCGATGAGCAGTTCTTC.

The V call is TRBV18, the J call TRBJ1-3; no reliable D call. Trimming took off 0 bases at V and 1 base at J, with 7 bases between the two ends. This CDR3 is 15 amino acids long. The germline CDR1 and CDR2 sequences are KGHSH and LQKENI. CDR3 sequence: CASSPPSLSGNTIYF. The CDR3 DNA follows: TGTGCCAGCTCACCACCATCCCTTTCTGGAAACACCATATATTTT. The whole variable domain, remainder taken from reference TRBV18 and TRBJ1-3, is NAGVMQNPRHLVRRRGQEARLRCSPMKGHSHVYWYRQLPEEGLKFMVYLQKENIIDESGMPKERFSAEFPKEGPSILRIQQVVRGDSAAYFCASSPPSLSGNTIYFGEGSWLTVV.

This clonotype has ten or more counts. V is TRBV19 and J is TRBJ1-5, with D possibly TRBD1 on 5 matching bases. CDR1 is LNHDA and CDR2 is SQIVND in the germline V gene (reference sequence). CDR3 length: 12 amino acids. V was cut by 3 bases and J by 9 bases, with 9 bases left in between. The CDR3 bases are TGTGCCAGTAGTATCCAGGGTCGGCCCCAGCATTTT. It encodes CASSIQGRPQHF. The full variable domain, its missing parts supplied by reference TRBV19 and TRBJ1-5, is DGGITQSPKYLFRKEGQNVTLSCEQNLNHDAMYWYRQDPGQGLRLIYYSQIVNDFQKGDIAEGYSVSREKKESFPLTVTSAQKNPTAFYLCASSIQGRPQHFGDGTRLSIL.

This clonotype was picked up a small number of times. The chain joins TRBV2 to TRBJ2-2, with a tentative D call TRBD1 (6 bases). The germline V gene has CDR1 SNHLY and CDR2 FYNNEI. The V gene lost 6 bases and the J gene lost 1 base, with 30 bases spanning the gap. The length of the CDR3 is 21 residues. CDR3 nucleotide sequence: TGTGCCAGCAGCCGGACAAGAGTTGGACAGTCCCTCAATCAGAACACCGGGGAGCTGTTTTTT. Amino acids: CASSRTRVGQSLNQNTGELFF. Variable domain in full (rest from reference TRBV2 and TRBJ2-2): EPEVTQTPSHQVTQMGQEVILRCVPISNHLYFYWYRQILGQKVEFLVSFYNNEISEKSEIFDDQFSVERPDGSNFTLKIRSTKLEDSAMYFCASSRTRVGQSLNQNTGELFFGEGSRLTVL.

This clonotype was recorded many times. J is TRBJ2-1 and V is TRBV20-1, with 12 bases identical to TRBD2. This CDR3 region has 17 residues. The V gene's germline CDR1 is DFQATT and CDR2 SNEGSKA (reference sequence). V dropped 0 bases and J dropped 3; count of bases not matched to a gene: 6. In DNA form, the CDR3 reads TGCAGTGCTAGAGATCGACTAGCGGGAGCTCACTACAATGAGCAGTTCTTC. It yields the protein CSARDRLAGAHYNEQFF.

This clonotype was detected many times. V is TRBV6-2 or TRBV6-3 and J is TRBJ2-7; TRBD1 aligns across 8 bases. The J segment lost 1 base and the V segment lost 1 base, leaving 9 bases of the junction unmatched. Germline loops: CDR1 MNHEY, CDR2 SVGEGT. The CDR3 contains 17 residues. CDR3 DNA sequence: TGTGCCAGCAGTTACTTCCAGGGGGCCGTCCGATCCTACGAGCAGTACTTC. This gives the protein CASSYFQGAVRSYEQYF.

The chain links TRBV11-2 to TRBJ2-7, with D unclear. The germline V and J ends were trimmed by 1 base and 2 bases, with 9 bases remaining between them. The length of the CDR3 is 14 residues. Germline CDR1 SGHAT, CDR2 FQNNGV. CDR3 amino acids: CASSLVRVPYEQYF. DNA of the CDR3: TGTGCCAGCAGCTTAGTACGGGTCCCCTACGAGCAGTACTTC.

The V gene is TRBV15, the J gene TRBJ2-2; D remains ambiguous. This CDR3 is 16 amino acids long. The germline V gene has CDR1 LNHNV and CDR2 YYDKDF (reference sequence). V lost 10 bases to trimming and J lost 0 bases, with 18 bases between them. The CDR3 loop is CASILNNPANTGELFF. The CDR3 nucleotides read TGTGCCAGCATCCTTAATAACCCCGCGAACACCGGGGAGCTGTTTTTT.

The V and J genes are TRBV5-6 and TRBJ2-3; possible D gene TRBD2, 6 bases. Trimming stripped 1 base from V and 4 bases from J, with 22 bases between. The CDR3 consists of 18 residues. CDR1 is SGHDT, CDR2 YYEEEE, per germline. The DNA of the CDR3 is TGTGCCAGCAGCTTGAAGGCAGAGCGGGTAAGAGGCGCAGATACGCAGTATTTT. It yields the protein CASSLKAERVRGADTQYF.

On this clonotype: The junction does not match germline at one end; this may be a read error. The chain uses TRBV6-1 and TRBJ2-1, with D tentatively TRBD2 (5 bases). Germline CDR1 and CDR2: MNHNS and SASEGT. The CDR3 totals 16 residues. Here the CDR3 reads CAGRGLRAASYNEQFF. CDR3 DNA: TGTGCCGGCAGAGGCCTCCGAGCGGCCTCCTACAATGAGCAGTTCTTC.

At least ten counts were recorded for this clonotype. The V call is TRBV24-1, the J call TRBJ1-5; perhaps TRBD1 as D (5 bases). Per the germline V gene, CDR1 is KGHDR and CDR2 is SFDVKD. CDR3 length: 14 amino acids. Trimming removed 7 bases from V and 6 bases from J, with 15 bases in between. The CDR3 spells CATRAEGWTQPQHF. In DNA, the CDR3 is TGTGCCACCAGAGCCGAGGGGTGGACTCAGCCCCAGCATTTT.

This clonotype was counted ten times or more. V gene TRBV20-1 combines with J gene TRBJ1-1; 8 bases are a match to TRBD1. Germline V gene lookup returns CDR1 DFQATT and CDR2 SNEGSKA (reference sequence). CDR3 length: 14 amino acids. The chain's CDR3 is CSSPRGQIDTEAFF. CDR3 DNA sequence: TGCAGCAGCCCCAGGGGGCAGATCGACACTGAAGCTTTCTTT.

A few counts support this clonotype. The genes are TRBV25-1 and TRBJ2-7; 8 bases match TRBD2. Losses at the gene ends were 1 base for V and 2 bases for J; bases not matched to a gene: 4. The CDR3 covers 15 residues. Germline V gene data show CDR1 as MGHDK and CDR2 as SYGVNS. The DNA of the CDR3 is TGTGCCAGCAGTGAATTAAGCGGGAGCCCCTACGAGCAGTACTTC. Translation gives CASSELSGSPYEQYF.

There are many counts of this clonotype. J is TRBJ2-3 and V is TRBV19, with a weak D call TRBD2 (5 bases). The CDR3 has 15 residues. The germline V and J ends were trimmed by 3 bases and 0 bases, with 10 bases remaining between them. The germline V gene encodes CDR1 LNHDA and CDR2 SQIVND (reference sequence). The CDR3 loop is CASSMIRTSTDTQYF. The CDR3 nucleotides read TGTGCCAGTAGTATGATCAGGACTAGCACAGATACGCAGTATTTT.

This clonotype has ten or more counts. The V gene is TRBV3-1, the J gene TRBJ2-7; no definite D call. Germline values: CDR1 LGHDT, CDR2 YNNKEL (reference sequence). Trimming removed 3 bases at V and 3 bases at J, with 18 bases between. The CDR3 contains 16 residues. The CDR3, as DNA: TGTGCCAGCAGCCAGGTAGTCCCCAAAGGGATCTACGAGCAGTACTTC. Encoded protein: CASSQVVPKGIYEQYF.

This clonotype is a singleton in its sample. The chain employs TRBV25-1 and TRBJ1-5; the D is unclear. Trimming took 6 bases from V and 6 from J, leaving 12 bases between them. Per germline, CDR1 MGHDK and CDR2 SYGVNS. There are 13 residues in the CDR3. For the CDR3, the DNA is TGTGCCAGCAGCGGAGATAGCGGTCAGCCCCAGCATTTT. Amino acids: CASSGDSGQPQHF.

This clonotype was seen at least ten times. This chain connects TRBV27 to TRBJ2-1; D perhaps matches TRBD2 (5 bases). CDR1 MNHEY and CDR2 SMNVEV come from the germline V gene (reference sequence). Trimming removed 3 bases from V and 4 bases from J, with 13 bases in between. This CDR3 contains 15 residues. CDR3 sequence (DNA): TGTGCCAGCAGTTTGATGGGGAGCGGATACAATGAGCAGTTCTTC. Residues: CASSLMGSGYNEQFF.

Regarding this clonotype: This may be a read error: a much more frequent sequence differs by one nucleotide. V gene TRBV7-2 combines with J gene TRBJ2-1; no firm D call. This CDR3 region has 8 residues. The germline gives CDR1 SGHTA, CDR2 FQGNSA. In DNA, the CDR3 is TGTACGGGAAATGAGCAGCTCTTC. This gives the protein CTGNEQLF. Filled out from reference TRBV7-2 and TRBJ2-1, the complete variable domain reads GAGVSQSPSNKVTEKGKDVELRCDPISGHTALYWYRQSLGQGLEFLIYFQGNSAPDKSGLPSDRFSAERTGGSVSTLTIQRTQQEDSAVYLCTGNEQLFGPGTRLTVL.

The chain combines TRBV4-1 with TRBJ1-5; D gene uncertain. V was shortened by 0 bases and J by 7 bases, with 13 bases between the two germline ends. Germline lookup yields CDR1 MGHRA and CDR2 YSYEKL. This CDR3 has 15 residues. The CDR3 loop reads CASSQESGEGQPQHF. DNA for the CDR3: TGCGCCAGCAGCCAAGAATCCGGAGAGGGACAGCCCCAGCATTTT.

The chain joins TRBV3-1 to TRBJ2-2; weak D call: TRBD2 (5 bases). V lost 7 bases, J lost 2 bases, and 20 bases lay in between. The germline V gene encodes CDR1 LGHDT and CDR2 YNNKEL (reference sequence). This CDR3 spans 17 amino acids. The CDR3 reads CASTKGQAELNTGELFF. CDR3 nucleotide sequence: TGTGCCAGCACCAAGGGTCAAGCGGAGCTAAACACCGGGGAGCTGTTTTTT.

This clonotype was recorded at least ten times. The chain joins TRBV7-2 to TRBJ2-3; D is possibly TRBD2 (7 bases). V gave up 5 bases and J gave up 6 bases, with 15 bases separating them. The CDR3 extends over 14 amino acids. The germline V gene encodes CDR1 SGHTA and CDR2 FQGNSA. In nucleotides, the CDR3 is TGTGCCAGCAGCCTAACTAGGGGGGGGGATACGCAGTATTTT. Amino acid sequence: CASSLTRGGDTQYF.

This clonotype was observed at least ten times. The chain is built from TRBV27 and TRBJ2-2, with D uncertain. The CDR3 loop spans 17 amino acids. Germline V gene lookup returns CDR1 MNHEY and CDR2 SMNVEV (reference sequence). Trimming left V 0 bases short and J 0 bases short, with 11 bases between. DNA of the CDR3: TGTGCCAGCAGTTTATCCGCCCTCAACCCGAACACCGGGGAGCTGTTTTTT. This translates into CASSLSALNPNTGELFF.

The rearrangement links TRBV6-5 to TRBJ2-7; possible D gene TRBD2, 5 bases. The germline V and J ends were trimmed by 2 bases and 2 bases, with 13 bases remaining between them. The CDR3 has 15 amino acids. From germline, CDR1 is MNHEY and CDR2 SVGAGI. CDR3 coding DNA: TGTGCCAGCAGTTACCGAGGGTCAGGCCCCTACGAGCAGTACTTC. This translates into CASSYRGSGPYEQYF.

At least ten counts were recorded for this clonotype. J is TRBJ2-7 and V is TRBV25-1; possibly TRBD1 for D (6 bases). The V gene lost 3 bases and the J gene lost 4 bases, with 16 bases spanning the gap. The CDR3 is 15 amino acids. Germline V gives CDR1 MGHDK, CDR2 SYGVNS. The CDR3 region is CASSEIPQGCYEQYF. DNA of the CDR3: TGTGCCAGCAGTGAGATTCCACAGGGTTGTTACGAGCAGTACTTC.